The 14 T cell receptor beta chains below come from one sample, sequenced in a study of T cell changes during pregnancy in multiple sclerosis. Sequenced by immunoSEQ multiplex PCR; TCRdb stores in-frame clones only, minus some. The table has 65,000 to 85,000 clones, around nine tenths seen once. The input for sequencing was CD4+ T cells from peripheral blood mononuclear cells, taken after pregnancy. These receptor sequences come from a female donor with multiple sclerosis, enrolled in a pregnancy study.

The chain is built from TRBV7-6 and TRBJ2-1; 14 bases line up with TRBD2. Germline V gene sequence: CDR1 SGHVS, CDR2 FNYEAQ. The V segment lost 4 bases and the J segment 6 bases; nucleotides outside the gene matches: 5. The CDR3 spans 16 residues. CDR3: CASSSRGLAGVNEQFF. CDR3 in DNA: TGTGCCAGCAGCTCAAGGGGACTAGCGGGAGTCAATGAGCAGTTCTTC.

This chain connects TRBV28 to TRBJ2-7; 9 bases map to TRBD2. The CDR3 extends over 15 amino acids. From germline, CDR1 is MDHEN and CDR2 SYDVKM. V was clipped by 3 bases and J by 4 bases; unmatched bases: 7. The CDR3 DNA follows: TGTGCCAGCAGTTTTCATAGCGGGAGCGGGTACGAGCAGTACTTC. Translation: CASSFHSGSGYEQYF.

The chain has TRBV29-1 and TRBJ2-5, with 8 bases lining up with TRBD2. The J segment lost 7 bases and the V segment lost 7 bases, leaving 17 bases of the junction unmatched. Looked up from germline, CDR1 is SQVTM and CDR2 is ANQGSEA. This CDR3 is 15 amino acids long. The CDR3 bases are TGCAGCGCTTCACAGATGGGGCGCGCGGGGGGGACCCAGTACTTC. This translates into CSASQMGRAGGTQYF.

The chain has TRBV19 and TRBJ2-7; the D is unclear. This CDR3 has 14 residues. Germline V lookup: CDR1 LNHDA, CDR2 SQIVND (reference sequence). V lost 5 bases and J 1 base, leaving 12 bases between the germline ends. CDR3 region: CASSAGFASYEQYF. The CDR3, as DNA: TGTGCCAGTAGTGCCGGTTTTGCTTCCTACGAGCAGTACTTC. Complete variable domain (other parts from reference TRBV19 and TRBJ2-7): DGGITQSPKYLFRKEGQNVTLSCEQNLNHDAMYWYRQDPGQGLRLIYYSQIVNDFQKGDIAEGYSVSREKKESFPLTVTSAQKNPTAFYLCASSAGFASYEQYFGPGTRLTVT.

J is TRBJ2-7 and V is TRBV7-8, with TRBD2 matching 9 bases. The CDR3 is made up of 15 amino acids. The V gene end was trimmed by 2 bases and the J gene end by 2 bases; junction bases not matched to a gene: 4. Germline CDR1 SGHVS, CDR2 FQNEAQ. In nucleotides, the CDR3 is TGTGCCAGCAGCTTATCGGTAGCGGGAGCCTACGAGCAGTACTTC. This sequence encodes CASSLSVAGAYEQYF.

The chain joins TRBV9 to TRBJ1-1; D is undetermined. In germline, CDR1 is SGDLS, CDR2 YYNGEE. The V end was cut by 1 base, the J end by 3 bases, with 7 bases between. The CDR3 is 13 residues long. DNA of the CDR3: TGTGCCAGCAGCGTATTCGGGGACACTGAAGCTTTCTTT. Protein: CASSVFGDTEAFF. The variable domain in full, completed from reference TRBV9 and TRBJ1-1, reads DSGVTQTPKHLITATGQRVTLRCSPRSGDLSVYWYQQSLDQGLQFLIQYYNGEERAKGNILERFSAQQFPDLHSELNLSSLELGDSALYFCASSVFGDTEAFFGQGTRLTVV.

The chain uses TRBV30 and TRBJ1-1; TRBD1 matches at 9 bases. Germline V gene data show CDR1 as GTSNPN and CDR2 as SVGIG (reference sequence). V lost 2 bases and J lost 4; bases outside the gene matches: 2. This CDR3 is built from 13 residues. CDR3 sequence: CAWSRDRATEAFF. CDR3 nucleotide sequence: TGTGCCTGGAGTCGGGACAGGGCCACTGAAGCTTTCTTT.

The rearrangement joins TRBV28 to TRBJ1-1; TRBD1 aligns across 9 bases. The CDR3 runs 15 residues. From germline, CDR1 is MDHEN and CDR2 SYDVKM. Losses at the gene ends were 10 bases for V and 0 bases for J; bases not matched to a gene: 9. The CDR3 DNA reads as TGTGCCATCGGGAAAGGGGACAGGGTGAACACTGAAGCTTTCTTT. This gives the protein CAIGKGDRVNTEAFF.

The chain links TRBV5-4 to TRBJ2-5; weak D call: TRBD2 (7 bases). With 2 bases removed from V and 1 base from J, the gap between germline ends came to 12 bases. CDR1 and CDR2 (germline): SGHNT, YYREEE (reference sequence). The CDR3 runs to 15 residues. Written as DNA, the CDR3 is TGTGCCAGCAGCTTAAGGGGGGGGGTCCAAGAGACCCAGTACTTC. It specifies CASSLRGGVQETQYF.

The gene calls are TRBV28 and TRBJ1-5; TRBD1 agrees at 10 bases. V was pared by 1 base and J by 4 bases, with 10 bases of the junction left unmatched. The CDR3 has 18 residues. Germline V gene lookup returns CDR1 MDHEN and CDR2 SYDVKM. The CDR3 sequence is CASSLFPRGQGTNQPQHF. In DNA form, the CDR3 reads TGTGCCAGCAGTTTATTCCCCCGGGGACAGGGGACTAATCAGCCCCAGCATTTT.

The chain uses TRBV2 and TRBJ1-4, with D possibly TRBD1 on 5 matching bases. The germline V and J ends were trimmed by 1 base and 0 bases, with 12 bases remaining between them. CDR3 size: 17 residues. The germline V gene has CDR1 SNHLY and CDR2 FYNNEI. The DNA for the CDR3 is TGTGCCAGCAGTGAAGGACAGCTACTTGCAACTAATGAAAAACTGTTTTTT. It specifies CASSEGQLLATNEKLFF. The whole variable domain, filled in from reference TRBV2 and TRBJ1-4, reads EPEVTQTPSHQVTQMGQEVILRCVPISNHLYFYWYRQILGQKVEFLVSFYNNEISEKSEIFDDQFSVERPDGSNFTLKIRSTKLEDSAMYFCASSEGQLLATNEKLFFGSGTQLSVL.

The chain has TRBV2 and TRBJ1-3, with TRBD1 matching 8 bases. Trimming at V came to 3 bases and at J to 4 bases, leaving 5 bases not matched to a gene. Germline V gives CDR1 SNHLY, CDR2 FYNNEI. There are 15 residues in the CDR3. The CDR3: CASSDQGAVGNTIYF. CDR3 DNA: TGTGCCAGCAGTGACCAGGGGGCAGTCGGAAACACCATATATTTT.

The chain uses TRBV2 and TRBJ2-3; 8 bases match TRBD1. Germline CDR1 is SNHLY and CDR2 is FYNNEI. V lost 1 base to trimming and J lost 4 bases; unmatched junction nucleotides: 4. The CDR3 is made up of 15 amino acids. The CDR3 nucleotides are TGTGCCAGCAGTGAAGAGACAGGGGTCGCAGATACGCAGTATTTT. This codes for CASSEETGVADTQYF. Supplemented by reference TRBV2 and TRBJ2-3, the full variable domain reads EPEVTQTPSHQVTQMGQEVILRCVPISNHLYFYWYRQILGQKVEFLVSFYNNEISEKSEIFDDQFSVERPDGSNFTLKIRSTKLEDSAMYFCASSEETGVADTQYFGPGTRLTVL.

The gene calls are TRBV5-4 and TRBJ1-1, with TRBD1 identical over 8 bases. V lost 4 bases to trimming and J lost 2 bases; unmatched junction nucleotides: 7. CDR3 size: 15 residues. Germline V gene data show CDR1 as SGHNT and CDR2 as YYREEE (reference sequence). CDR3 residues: CASSERQGLNTEAFF. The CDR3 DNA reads TGTGCCAGCAGCGAGCGACAGGGGTTAAACACTGAAGCTTTCTTT. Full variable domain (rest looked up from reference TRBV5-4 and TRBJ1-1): ETGVTQSPTHLIKTRGQQVTLRCSSQSGHNTVSWYQQALGQGPQFIFQYYREEENGRGNFPPRFSGLQFPNYSSELNVNALELDDSALYLCASSERQGLNTEAFFGQGTRLTVV.